This TCR beta chain appears in the sequencing data of a study of T cells in tumors after PD-1 blockade (dated by TCRdb to between 2018 and 2020). Study-level background: Prior checkpoint blockade, systemic immunosuppressant use, and recent radiotherapy or other anti-cancer therapy within 4 weeks were grounds for patient exclusion. Ongoing daily vismodegib 150 mg was also given to a subset of patients during anti-PD-1 treatment. On average, tumor samples yielded 25,000 to 30,000 TCR templates (range 554-99,264) and 6,041 unique clonotypes, about 20-fold deeper than single-cell TCR sequencing. RECIST version 1.1 was used to evaluate clinical response. Paired single-cell RNA and TCR sequencing was done in the study on site-matched tumors from patients with BCC or SCC, both before and after anti-PD-1 therapy. Pembrolizumab 200 mg every 3 weeks or cemiplimab 350 mg every 2 weeks was administered to patients.

With regard to this clone: Its antigen remains unidentified. Base qualities are not provided; no much larger clone lies one nucleotide away.

The time point tag for this specimen amounts to: before anti-PD-1 therapy. Site-matched tumor biopsies were taken from the same primary tumor before and after PD-1 blockade. Genomic DNA extracted from tumor biopsies or peripheral blood was used for bulk TCRbeta sequencing, with input ranging from roughly 616 ng to 6,004 ng. Leftover biopsy material went through bulk TCRbeta sequencing, with the goal of boosting sensitivity for rare clonotypes relative to single-cell TCR sequencing. All patients had histologically proven advanced or metastatic basal or squamous cell carcinoma and were poor candidates for surgical resection. Of the 11 patients making up the basal cell carcinoma cohort, seven or eight underwent bulk tumor TCR sequencing. Fresh biopsies were taken from the primary tumor site, and part of the biopsy material was kept in RNAlater for exome and bulk TCR sequencing. The immunoSEQ platform was used for deep TCRbeta sequencing. The authors processed their data as follows. For further analysis, only productive rearrangements were exported from the immunoSEQ Analyzer. A two-sided binomial test with a Bonferroni-corrected P below 0.01 was used to call clones that significantly expanded or contracted between timepoints. T cell phenotypes were assigned to bulk TCRbeta clonotypes by matching the clonotypes to single-cell RNA+TCR-seq clones that had the same TCRbeta sequence. Clone enrichment in tumor was computed as tumor frequency divided by PBMC frequency from bulk TCR sequencing. TCRs were grouped by GLIPH into specificity groups, defined as clusters of distinct TCRs likely recognizing common antigens via shared CDR3 motifs. TCRdb mirrors the immuneACCESS table, restricted to in-frame sequences. Some clones are absent from its copies; in checked studies, under half trace to an unresolved V gene, and the reason for the others is unknown. V and J calls and clone size are as listed in that table; D and trimming were resolved from the DNA. For this sample the table gives about 12,000 clones, of which 60% to 70% were detected only once. The ten largest make up around 15% of the sample.

The paper as a whole reports these results and caveats: Exhausted CD8+ clones expanded after therapy were found to be mostly novel clonotypes undetected pre-treatment, suggesting clonal replacement rather than reinvigoration of pre-existing clones. Comparisons between pre- and post-treatment samples were the only ones where clonal replacement appeared, with none seen between two pre-treatment samples, a pattern that argues against artifacts from biopsy timing or location. Roughly two fifths of tumor TCR clonotypes were detected in blood, and some novel exhausted tumor clones were observed in pre-treatment blood, which was taken as suggesting peripheral recruitment. Where the novel T cell clones came from was not identified, and possible sources could include lymphoid organs or rare unexpanded clones inside the tumor or in the tumor periphery.

The CDR3 measures 15 amino acids from cysteine to phenylalanine. The CDR3 DNA has 45 bases and is translated from base 1. Via the germline V gene, CDR1 is SGHDT and CDR2 YYEEEE. Trimming at the junction amounts to 5 bases on V and 6 bases on J, and the germline ends lie 19 bases apart. This TCR derives from a human donor with basal cell carcinoma. Sequences were derived from tumor tissue, sampled before anti-PD-1 treatment. The chain links TRBV5-6 with TRBJ2-3, with the D gene tentatively TRBD1 or TRBD2, based on 6 matching bases in each. The CDR3 region: CASRPMDRGGDTQYF. In nucleotides, the sequence is TGTGCCAGCAGACCAATGGACAGAGGAGGGGATACGCAGTATTTT.